The source of this TCR beta chain is a study of vaccination and CD4 T cells after COVID-19. In the study overall: Nasal swab PCR identified SARS-CoV-2 in the convalescent patients, of whom several were mild and one severe. Post-vaccination specimens were collected at a median of about 70 days following dose two (range 14 to 241).

The treatment: roughly 11-day PBMC culture with coronavirus spike peptide pools or control peptides (ViraFEST assay). Under the ViraFEST approach, antigen-specific T cells were expanded with peptide pools and TCRs subsequently sequenced. Scientists ran DNA taken from cultured CD4+ T cells through the Oncomine TCR Beta short-read assay for sequencing. Cultures of CD4+ T cells served as the source for extracting genomic DNA. One entry per CDR3 protein, called by TCRdb with MiXCR from the PCR reads. Among roughly 17,000 distinct CDR3 sequences listed, roughly 30% were seen once. The CDR3 length is 15 residues. Germline V gene lookup returns CDR1 SGHAT and CDR2 FQNNGV. V was clipped by 5 bases and J by 6 bases; unmatched bases: 10. About this clonotype: The antigen is undetermined.

The rearrangement uses TRBV11-2 and TRBJ1-1; 9 nucleotides agree with TRBD1. This receptor was obtained from a human donor with COVID-19. Sequenced input: cultured CD4+ T cells from blood. The CDR3 coding sequence is TGTGCCAGCAGCCCACAGGGGGCGAGTTGGCCTGAAGCTTTCTTT. It specifies CASSPQGASWPEAFF.